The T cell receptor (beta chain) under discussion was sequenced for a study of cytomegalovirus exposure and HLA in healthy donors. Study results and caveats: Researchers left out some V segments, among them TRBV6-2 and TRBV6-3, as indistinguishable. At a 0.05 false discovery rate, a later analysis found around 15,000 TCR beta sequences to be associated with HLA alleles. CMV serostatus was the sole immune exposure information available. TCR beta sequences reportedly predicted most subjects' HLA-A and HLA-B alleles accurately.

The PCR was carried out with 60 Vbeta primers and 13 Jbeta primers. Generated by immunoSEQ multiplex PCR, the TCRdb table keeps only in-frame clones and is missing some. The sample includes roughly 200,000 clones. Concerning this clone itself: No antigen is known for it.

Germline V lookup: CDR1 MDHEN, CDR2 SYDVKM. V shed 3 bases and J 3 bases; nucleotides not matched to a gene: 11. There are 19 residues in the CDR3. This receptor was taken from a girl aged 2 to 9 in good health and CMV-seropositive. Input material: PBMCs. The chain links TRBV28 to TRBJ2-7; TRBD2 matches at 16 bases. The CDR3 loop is CASSFVLGGLAGGYYEQYF. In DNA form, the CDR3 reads TGTGCCAGCAGTTTCGTTCTCGGGGGACTAGCGGGAGGGTACTACGAGCAGTACTTC.